This TCR beta chain was recorded in a study of blood T cell repertoires in COVID-19. On the study more broadly: Samples representing acute and convalescent COVID-19 were sourced from the United States, Italy and Spain. From T cells, B-cell-depleted T cells, or PBMCs came the material, which was cDNA or gDNA.

Original methodology: Reference gene primer amplification yielded estimated nucleated cell counts. Measured with immunoSEQ multiplex PCR; TCRdb has only the in-frame clones, and not every one. V and J calls and clone size come straight from that table; D and trimming were deduced from the DNA. This table holds tens of thousands of clones, approximately 90% found once. Trimming removed 4 bases from V and 4 bases from J; junction bases left unmatched: 4. The length of the CDR3 is 15 residues. Germline CDR1 SGHRS, CDR2 YFSETQ. The chain is built from TRBV5-1 and TRBJ2-1; 11 bases map to TRBD2. Sequencing was performed on peripheral blood. This receptor was identified in a human donor in a cohort sampled during active COVID-19. The CDR3 DNA is TGCGCCAGCAGCCCGGGACTAGCGGTATACAATGAGCAGTTCTTC. This gives the protein CASSPGLAVYNEQFF.